Sequencing of this TCR beta chain was carried out in a study of cytomegalovirus exposure and HLA in healthy donors. Overall study context: Drawn from HLA-typed donors, around 85 million unique TCRs were held in an early data release. Study-level points and caveats: A later analysis linked 15,000 to 20,000 TCR beta sequences to HLA alleles at 0.05 false discovery rate.

The PCR was carried out with 60 Vbeta primers and 13 Jbeta primers. Using immunoSEQ multiplex PCR, the repertoire was profiled, and TCRdb retains in-frame clones only, with some absent. The table records under 200,000 clones, roughly 80% of them present only once. V lost 5 bases and J 2 bases, leaving 9 bases between the germline ends. This CDR3 is built from 13 residues. Germline V gives CDR1 MNHEY, CDR2 SVGAGI. With regard to this clone: Its antigen is currently unknown.

The receptor comes from a woman aged 18-30 years in good health and CMV-seronegative. The J gene is TRBJ2-5, the V gene TRBV6-5, with D perhaps matching TRBD2 (5 bases). Sequencing used PBMCs. The CDR3: CASSRTLQETQYF. The CDR3, as DNA: TGTGCCAGCAGTCGGACTCTACAAGAGACCCAGTACTTC.